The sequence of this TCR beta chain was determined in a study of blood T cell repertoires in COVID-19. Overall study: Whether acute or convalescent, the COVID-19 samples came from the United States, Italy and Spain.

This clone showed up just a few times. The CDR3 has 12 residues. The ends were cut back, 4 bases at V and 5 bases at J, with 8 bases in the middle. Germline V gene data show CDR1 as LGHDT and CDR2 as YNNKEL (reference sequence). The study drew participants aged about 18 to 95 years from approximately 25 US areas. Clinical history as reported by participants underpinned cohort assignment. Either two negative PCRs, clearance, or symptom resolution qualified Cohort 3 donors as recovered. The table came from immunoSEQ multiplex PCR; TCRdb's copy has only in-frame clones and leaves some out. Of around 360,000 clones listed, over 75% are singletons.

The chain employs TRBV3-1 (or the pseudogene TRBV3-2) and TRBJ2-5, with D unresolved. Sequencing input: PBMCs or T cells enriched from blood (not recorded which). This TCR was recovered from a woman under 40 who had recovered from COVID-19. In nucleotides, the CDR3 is TGTGCCAGCAGCCGACACATGGAGACCCAGTACTTC. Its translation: CASSRHMETQYF.